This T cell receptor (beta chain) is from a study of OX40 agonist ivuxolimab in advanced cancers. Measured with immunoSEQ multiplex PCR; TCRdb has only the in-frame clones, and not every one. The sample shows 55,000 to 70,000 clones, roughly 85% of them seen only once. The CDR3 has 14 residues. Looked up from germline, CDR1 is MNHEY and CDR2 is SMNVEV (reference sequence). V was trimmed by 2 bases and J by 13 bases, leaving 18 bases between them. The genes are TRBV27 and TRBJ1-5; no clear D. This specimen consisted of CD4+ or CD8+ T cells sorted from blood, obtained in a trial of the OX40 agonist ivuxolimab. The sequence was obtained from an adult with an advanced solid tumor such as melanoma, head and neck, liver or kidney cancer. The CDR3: CASSLRSLSGVQHF. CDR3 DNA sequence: TGTGCCAGCAGTTTACGATCTCTCTCTGGGGTACAGCATTTT.